The 11 T cell receptor beta chains in this list originate from one sample, sequenced in a study of shared clonotypes between healthy human individuals. Here immunoSEQ multiplex PCR was the method, and the copy in TCRdb shows in-frame clones only, minus some. The table has 950,000 to 1,100,000 clones, about 76% seen once. Sequencing was done on a sample of memory CD4+ T cells sorted from blood. The subset was: CD45RA-negative fraction. Source of these receptors: a man between 18 and 29 years old in good health.

The V gene is TRBV5-1, the J gene TRBJ2-1; a weak D match, TRBD1 (5 bases). Germline lookup yields CDR1 SGHRS and CDR2 YFSETQ. The CDR3 loop spans 14 amino acids. Trimming left V 1 base short and J 8 bases short, with 13 bases between. CDR3 sequence (DNA): TGCGCCAGCAGCTTGATGCAGGGCCGCGATGAGCAGTTCTTC. This encodes CASSLMQGRDEQFF.

The gene calls are TRBV21-1 and TRBJ1-6. TRBV21-1 corresponds to a pseudogene. The CDR3 has 16 residues. The CDR3 DNA follows: TGTGCCAGCAGCAAAAAATCAGCGGGGGGTTTGTCACCCCTCCACTTT. Translation: CASSKKSAGGLSPLHF.

This chain links TRBV19 with TRBJ1-2; 10 bases are shared with TRBD1. V was clipped by 5 bases and J by 8 bases; unmatched bases: 8. Germline V CDR1 and CDR2: LNHDA, SQIVND (reference sequence). CDR3 length: 14 residues. The CDR3 DNA follows: TGTGCCAGTAGTCCCGGGACAGGGGCAGAAGGCTACACCTTC. This codes for CASSPGTGAEGYTF.

The V gene is TRBV18, the J gene TRBJ2-6; D is possibly TRBD1 or TRBD2 (5 bases each). The germline V gene has CDR1 KGHSH and CDR2 LQKENI. Trimming took off 3 bases at V and 0 bases at J, with 21 bases between the two ends. The CDR3 is 20 residues long. DNA of the CDR3: TGTGCCAGCTCACCCCAACTACAATGGGACGGACGCTCTGGGGCCAACGTCCTGACTTTC. Translation: CASSPQLQWDGRSGANVLTF.

As to this clone: Different DNA sequences within this sample yield the same CDR3. The DNA for the CDR3 is TGTGCCAGCAGCTTAGCACCGGGACAGGGCGGCTATGGCTACACCTTC. Residues: CASSLAPGQGGYGYTF. The rearrangement joins TRBV7-2 to TRBJ1-2; TRBD1 aligns across 9 bases. The CDR3 length is 16 residues. The junction had 6 bases not matched to a gene; V was cut back by 0 bases and J by 4 bases. Per the germline V gene, CDR1 is SGHTA and CDR2 is FQGNSA.

V is TRBV28 and J is TRBJ2-7; 7 positions match TRBD1. The V and J ends lost 6 bases and 0 bases, in that order; junction bases with no gene match: 5. CDR3 length equals 14 residues. Looked up from germline, CDR1 is MDHEN and CDR2 is SYDVKM. The DNA of the CDR3 is TGTGCCAGCAGAGAAGACAGGGCCTCCTACGAGCAGTACTTC. Protein sequence: CASREDRASYEQYF.

This clone came up a few times. V usage is TRBV6-1 and J usage is TRBJ1-5; the D gene is possibly TRBD1 (5 bases). In germline, CDR1 is MNHNS, CDR2 SASEGT. Trimming took off 2 bases at V and 0 bases at J, with 11 bases between the two ends. This CDR3 has 16 residues. This CDR3 reads CASSEFRGYSNQPQHF. CDR3 sequence (DNA): TGTGCCAGCAGTGAATTTCGGGGCTATAGCAATCAGCCCCAGCATTTT.

In this sample, this clone turned up once. The V call is TRBV10-3, the J call TRBJ2-7, with TRBD2 matching 7 bases. Germline lookup yields CDR1 ENHRY and CDR2 SYGVKD. The CDR3 is 14 residues long. V lost 5 bases, J lost 2 bases, and 6 bases stayed unmatched. The CDR3 sequence: CAISLGLDAYEQYF. CDR3 bases: TGTGCCATCAGTCTAGGACTAGACGCCTACGAGCAGTACTTC.

The chain combines TRBV5-1 with TRBJ2-2, with a possible D match to TRBD1 (5 bases). This CDR3 comprises 15 residues. Germline V gene lookup returns CDR1 SGHRS and CDR2 YFSETQ. Trimming left V 4 bases short and J 2 bases short, with 12 bases between. The CDR3 is CASSPLGHNTGELFF. The CDR3 DNA is TGCGCCAGCAGCCCACTCGGACATAACACCGGGGAGCTGTTTTTT.

The genes are TRBV25-1 and TRBJ1-1; TRBD1 is a possible D gene (6 bases). From germline, CDR1 is MGHDK and CDR2 SYGVNS. The V end lost 5 bases, the J end lost 0 bases, and 19 bases lay between the germline ends. There are 17 residues in the CDR3. CDR3 DNA: TGTGCCAGCAGTAGAACAAAGGGGGGCGGGGTGAACACTGAAGCTTTCTTT. Its translation is CASSRTKGGGVNTEAFF. Looking up the rest from reference TRBV25-1 and TRBJ1-1 gives the full variable domain: EADIYQTPRYLVIGTGKKITLECSQTMGHDKMYWYQQDPGMELHLIHYSYGVNSTEKGDLSSESTVSRIRTEHFPLTLESARPSHTSQYLCASSRTKGGGVNTEAFFGQGTRLTVV.

The V call is TRBV6-6, the J call TRBJ2-3; D is uncertain. The V and J ends lost 7 bases and 2 bases respectively, with 10 bases between them. This CDR3 is built from 13 residues. Per the germline V gene, CDR1 is MNHNY and CDR2 is SVGAGI (reference sequence). CDR3 in amino acids: CASKAETTDTQYF. The CDR3 nucleotides are TGTGCCAGCAAGGCGGAGACCACAGATACGCAGTATTTT.